Following are 6 T cell receptor beta chains from one sample sequenced in a study of shared clonotypes between healthy human individuals. Repertoires were generated with immunoSEQ multiplex PCR, while TCRdb's copy carries only in-frame clones and drops some. This sample carries 2 million to 3 million clones, over 85% of them seen once, and the ten largest clones take about 0.39%. Source material: naive CD4+ T cells from PBMCs. Regarding subset: CD45RA+ positively selected. These receptors all come from a man in his late teens or twenties in good health. Some clones in this sample may be carry-over from other donors' samples.

With regard to this clone: No DNA is shown, since the ends of the CDR3 on it are uncertain; the CDR3 is the one TCRdb lists. The genes are TRBV9 and TRBJ2-1; the D call of TRBD2 is as the table states it, not checked on the DNA. Germline V gives CDR1 SGDLS, CDR2 YYNGEE. The CDR3 length is 14 residues, termini included. CDR3 sequence reads: CASSVASGSGERFF.

The chain couples TRBV18 to TRBJ2-5; tentative D call: TRBD1 (6 bases). CDR1 is KGHSH, CDR2 LQKENI, per germline. The CDR3 runs 16 residues. V gave up 3 bases and J gave up 1 base, with 15 bases separating them. The CDR3 nucleotides read TGTGCCAGCTCACCCTTCAGGGGAGTTCCCCAAGAGACCCAGTACTTC. This gives the protein CASSPFRGVPQETQYF.

The chain has TRBV11-3 and TRBJ2-2; 8 bases align to TRBD1. Looked up from germline, CDR1 is SGHNT and CDR2 is YENEEA. With 2 bases clipped from V and 5 bases from J, the junction kept 10 bases outside the gene matches. The CDR3 covers 17 residues. CDR3 in amino acids: CASSLRGKGQVTGELFF. As DNA, the CDR3 is TGTGCCAGCAGCTTACGGGGAAAGGGACAGGTGACCGGGGAGCTGTTTTTT.

For this clone: The same CDR3 is also encoded by other DNA sequences in this sample. The chain links TRBV5-1 to TRBJ2-3; the D gene is possibly TRBD2 (5 bases). V gave up 0 bases and J gave up 6 bases, with 5 bases separating them. The CDR3 sequence is 12 residues long. Germline assignment: CDR1 SGHRS and CDR2 YFSETQ. CDR3 sequence: CASSLGRDTQYF. The CDR3 DNA sequence: TGCGCCAGCAGCTTGGGGAGGGATACGCAGTATTTT.

This sequence joins TRBV9 and TRBJ1-3, with D hard to call. CDR3 length: 16 residues. CDR1 and CDR2 from the germline V gene are SGDLS and YYNGEE. V was clipped by 3 bases and J by 7 bases, with 20 bases between them. The CDR3 sequence is CASSAWQSGGGNTIYF. The CDR3 coding sequence is TGTGCCAGCAGCGCCTGGCAATCGGGCGGTGGGAACACCATATATTTT.

J is TRBJ2-1 and V is TRBV7-3; D may correspond to TRBD1 or TRBD2 (5 bases each). This CDR3 comprises 15 residues. V was pared by 4 bases and J by 5 bases, with 15 bases between. CDR1 is SGHTA and CDR2 is FQGTGA in the germline V gene. The CDR3 protein is CASSWGAGGHNEQFF. The CDR3 region has the DNA TGTGCCAGCAGCTGGGGCGCAGGAGGCCACAATGAGCAGTTCTTC.